This TCR beta chain was captured by sequencing in a study of cytomegalovirus exposure and HLA in healthy donors. 13 Jbeta primers and 60 Vbeta primers were used for the PCR. This table comes from immunoSEQ multiplex PCR, and its TCRdb copy is limited to in-frame clones, with some not included. Of about 94,000 clones listed, roughly 75% are singletons. This CDR3 has 16 residues. V was pared by 4 bases and J by 8 bases, with 20 bases between. CDR1 and CDR2 (germline): MNHNS, SASEGT. The rearrangement uses TRBV6-1 and TRBJ2-2; D is possibly TRBD1 (7 bases). The receptor comes from a woman aged 55-69 years in good health and CMV-seronegative. Material: PBMCs. The CDR3 DNA reads TGTGCCAGCAGTGGGGGGGCAGGGGGTCCCCCTGGGGAGCTGTTTTTT. This codes for CASSGGAGGPPGELFF.